Shown below are 15 T cell receptor beta chains from a single sample sequenced in a study of T cell responses to AZD1222 COVID-19 vaccine. Assay: immunoSEQ multiplex PCR; the TCRdb copy retains only in-frame clones and omits some. Of some 130,000 clones in the sample, roughly 82% were seen once. This material consisted of peripheral blood, taken on day 0 of AZD1222 vaccination. These receptors all come from an adult in good health.

V usage is TRBV3-1 (or the pseudogene TRBV3-2) and J usage is TRBJ2-2; 7 bases match TRBD2. The ends lost 0 bases at V and 5 bases at J; junction bases unmatched: 9. CDR3 length: 17 amino acids. Germline V lookup: CDR1 LGHDT, CDR2 YNNKEL (reference sequence). CDR3: CASSQEEGLGGTGELFF. CDR3 nucleotides: TGTGCCAGCAGCCAAGAGGAAGGACTGGGAGGGACCGGGGAGCTGTTTTTT.

V and J are TRBV19 and TRBJ2-2; D unclear. Deletions cut 4 bases from V and 1 base from J, with 7 bases between. The CDR3 is 14 residues long. Germline values: CDR1 LNHDA, CDR2 SQIVND (reference sequence). The CDR3 loop reads CASSNAVNTGELFF. As DNA, the CDR3 is TGTGCCAGTAGTAACGCAGTGAACACCGGGGAGCTGTTTTTT.

This clone was observed once. V is TRBV11-2 and J is TRBJ1-4; a possible D gene is TRBD1 (6 bases). Germline V gives CDR1 SGHAT, CDR2 FQNNGV. V lost 6 bases to trimming and J lost 8 bases, with 16 bases between them. There are 14 residues in the CDR3. CDR3 in DNA: TGTGCCAGCAGGGGGACGGGGGGCCAGGAAAAACTGTTTTTT. Amino acids: CASRGTGGQEKLFF. Together with reference TRBV11-2 and TRBJ1-4, the CDR3 gives the full variable domain: EAGVAQSPRYKIIEKRQSVAFWCNPISGHATLYWYQQILGQGPKLLIQFQNNGVVDDSQLPKDRFSAERLKGVDSTLKIQPAKLEDSAVYLCASRGTGGQEKLFFGSGTQLSVL.

The rearrangement joins TRBV27 to TRBJ2-2; a possible D gene is TRBD1 (5 bases). The CDR3 consists of 15 residues. CDR1 MNHEY and CDR2 SMNVEV come from the germline V gene (reference sequence). The V gene lost 5 bases and the J gene lost 4 bases, with 14 bases spanning the gap. For the CDR3, the DNA is TGTGCCAGCAGTCCCCAAAGGGGTGCCACCGGGGAGCTGTTTTTT. It is translated as CASSPQRGATGELFF.

This chain uses TRBV7-9 with TRBJ1-1, with a possible D match to TRBD1 (5 bases). CDR3 length: 18 amino acids. Trimming stripped 0 bases from V and 0 bases from J, with 17 bases between. Germline assignment: CDR1 SEHNR and CDR2 FQNEAQ (reference sequence). The CDR3 DNA follows: TGTGCCAGCAGCTTAGCGGGGGTAGGCAGACAAGTGAACACTGAAGCTTTCTTT. It codes for CASSLAGVGRQVNTEAFF.

The chain uses TRBV19 and TRBJ1-6, with TRBD1 matching 7 bases. The CDR3 has 15 residues. Germline loops: CDR1 LNHDA, CDR2 SQIVND (reference sequence). V dropped 5 bases and J dropped 6; count of bases not matched to a gene: 7. In DNA, the CDR3 is TGTGCCAGTAGTTTACCCGGGACAGTTAATTCACCCCTCCACTTT. Translation gives CASSLPGTVNSPLHF.

The genes are TRBV5-7 and TRBJ2-7, with 8 nucleotides matching TRBD1. TRBV5-7 is treated as an ORF (open reading frame) with a function not yet certain. This CDR3 contains 15 residues. J lost 3 bases, V lost 1 base, and 6 bases had no gene match. The CDR3 sequence is CASSLRGRGLYEQYF. DNA for the CDR3: TGTGCCAGCAGCTTGAGGGGCAGGGGGCTCTACGAGCAGTACTTC.

The chain recombines TRBV30 with TRBJ1-1; no clear D gene. Looked up from germline, CDR1 is GTSNPN and CDR2 is SVGIG (reference sequence). The V and J ends lost 0 bases and 6 bases respectively, with 14 bases between them. This CDR3 is 14 amino acids long. CDR3 residues: CAWSVELPAPEAFF. The DNA of the CDR3 is TGTGCCTGGAGTGTGGAGTTGCCGGCTCCTGAAGCTTTCTTT.

This chain joins TRBV9 and TRBJ2-3; 13 nucleotides line up with TRBD2. Per germline, CDR1 SGDLS and CDR2 YYNGEE. The CDR3 runs to 16 residues. J lost 1 base, V lost 3 bases, and 2 bases had no gene match. CDR3: CASSAGLAGGTDTQYF. The CDR3 nucleotides read TGTGCCAGCAGCGCCGGACTAGCGGGGGGCACAGATACGCAGTATTTT.

This clone has a handful of counts. The rearrangement joins TRBV18 to TRBJ1-2; possibly TRBD1 for D (5 bases). Germline V gives CDR1 KGHSH, CDR2 LQKENI. The V end lost 1 base, the J end lost 8 bases, and 14 bases lay between the germline ends. CDR3 length equals 14 residues. CDR3 DNA: TGTGCCAGCTCACCACGGGACGGAGAGAGAGGCTACACCTTC. It is translated as CASSPRDGERGYTF. Full variable domain (outside the CDR3, taken from reference TRBV18 and TRBJ1-2): NAGVMQNPRHLVRRRGQEARLRCSPMKGHSHVYWYRQLPEEGLKFMVYLQKENIIDESGMPKERFSAEFPKEGPSILRIQQVVRGDSAAYFCASSPRDGERGYTFGSGTRLTVV.

In DNA, the CDR3 is TGTGCCAGTAGTATAGCTCCAACAGGGGCCTATGGCTACACCTTC. Encoded protein: CASSIAPTGAYGYTF. The chain combines TRBV19 with TRBJ1-2, with TRBD1 matching 7 bases. The CDR3 contains 15 residues. With V trimmed by 1 base and J by 4 bases, 6 bases remained unmatched. Germline values: CDR1 LNHDA, CDR2 SQIVND (reference sequence).

This clone was picked up a small number of times. This sequence joins TRBV29-1 and TRBJ2-7; D is uncertain. The ends were cut back, 6 bases at V and 2 bases at J, with 14 bases in the middle. The germline gives CDR1 SQVTM, CDR2 ANQGSEA. This CDR3 comprises 13 residues. The CDR3 DNA follows: TGCAGCGTGGTGACCCTACCCACCTACGAGCAGTACTTC. Translating gives CSVVTLPTYEQYF.

The gene calls are TRBV24-1 and TRBJ1-4; unclear D gene. The germline CDR1 and CDR2 sequences are KGHDR and SFDVKD. V shed 3 bases and J shed 10 bases, with 17 bases lying between them. CDR3 size: 15 residues. The CDR3 DNA reads TGTGCCACCAGTGATCCGACTCAAACCCCGTCAAAACTGTTTTTT. The encoded protein is CATSDPTQTPSKLFF.

The chain carries TRBV4-1 and TRBJ2-7; 8 bases fit TRBD1. Germline V gene lookup returns CDR1 MGHRA and CDR2 YSYEKL. V shed 0 bases and J 2 bases; nucleotides not matched to a gene: 12. This CDR3 comprises 18 residues. For the CDR3, the DNA is TGCGCCAGCAGCCAAGATATACAGGGGGTAGTTAGACCCTACGAGCAGTACTTC. Its translation is CASSQDIQGVVRPYEQYF.

This sequence joins TRBV29-1 and TRBJ1-1; unclear D gene. The CDR3 is made up of 13 amino acids. The germline gives CDR1 SQVTM, CDR2 ANQGSEA. V dropped 4 bases and J dropped 4 bases, with 13 bases sitting between them. The CDR3 DNA follows: TGCAGCGTTGGAGATTTCAGCGCCACTGAAGCTTTCTTT. It yields the protein CSVGDFSATEAFF.